The source of this TCR beta chain is a study of blood T cells in healthy people across ages (dated by TCRdb to 2014 to 2015). In terms of the full investigation: In model experiments, roughly one uniquely barcoded TCR beta cDNA molecule per two T cells was captured by template switching. The study analyzed two additional independent replicas of 1 million unique cDNA reads from the same blood draw for two donors, one aged 18 to 29 and one aged 80 or older. The donors were split into four age groups: young (average 16 years), middle-aged (roughly 42), aged (more than 60) and long-lived (roughly 88). To track age-related changes in TCR beta repertoire diversity, the study relied on deep sequencing normalized with unique cDNA molecular identifiers. Broad study findings and their caveats: Since profiling was done on bulk unsorted PBMCs, naive and antigen-experienced compartments could not be conclusively compared. Compared with the aged group, the long-lived group had more naive CD4+ T cells, fewer expanded clones and increased TCR diversity, suggesting age selection. The CMV infection status of donors was not known, potentially confounding age-related changes in expanded clonotypes. There was a strong correlation between observed TCR beta diversity and the percentage of naive T cells measured by flow cytometry. Total diversity estimates from one million sequenced T cells were considered lower bounds and underestimates. Observed TCR beta diversity per million T cells fell roughly linearly with age, and a significant reduction was already apparent by age approximately 41.

Donors were 30 to 45 systemically healthy Caucasian individuals from Russia aged roughly 6 to 90 years. Approximately 10 milliliters of peripheral blood were collected from each donor into EDTA-treated Vacutainer tubes. Ficoll-Paque density-gradient centrifugation was used to isolate PBMCs, with at least 6 million obtained per sample. Trizol reagent was used to extract total RNA from the PBMCs, yielding at least 5.5 micrograms per sample. Naive CD45RAhigh/CD27high T cell percentages were measured by flow cytometry on a PBMC aliquot from every donor. The receptor library was made with 5' RACE. This sample was sequenced with an Illumina HiSeq 2500. The second PCR ran for roughly 7 to 12 cycles and used a J-beta primer mix along with a sample-barcoded 5' primer. A unique molecular identifier was introduced onto each TCR beta cDNA molecule by a template-switch 5' adaptor carrying 12 random nucleotides. Each sample yielded at least 2.5 million CDR3-containing paired-end reads. First-strand cDNA was synthesized from all RNA with the Mint cDNA synthesis kit, primed by a TRBC-specific oligonucleotide. Following uracil-DNA glycosylase treatment, all cDNA underwent a first 18-cycle PCR with the universal primers M1SS and BC2_uni_R. Under the source paper's analysis protocol: For normalization, 1 million high-quality reads were randomly selected from each sample, with every read carrying a distinct molecular identifier. Reads with shared molecular identifiers were discarded instead of being binned into consensus sequences. CDR3 identification, clonotype clustering and error correction used MiTCR with a Q25 quality threshold and the strictest error-elimination algorithm. A nonparametric unseen species model using Euler transformation provided a lower-bound estimate of total TCR beta diversity. TCRdb ran its own pipeline on the public reads, namely fastp trimming at Q25 and MiXCR clone calling, and kept in-frame beta chains. CDR3 protein sequences are deduplicated, and each keeps its most common genes and DNA. The V and J calls, along with clone size, are taken from TCRdb and not from the paper's own processing. The sample table contains approximately 960,000 distinct CDR3 sequences; only one count was recorded for under 35% of them. The ten largest account for about 9.4% of the sample.

The CDR3 contains 17 residues, cysteine and phenylalanine counted. The entry retains the CDR3 DNA only, 51 bases that are in frame from base 1. For this chain, trimming is 0 bases at the V end and 4 bases at the J end, and the number of junction bases without a gene match is 8. Based on the germline V gene, the CDR1 and CDR2 sequences are MNHEY and SVGEGT. Remarks on this clonotype: What this receptor recognizes is not known. One base away there is no much larger clone; base qualities are not given.

The sample also formed part of further work on T cells of mothers and their children. In that second paper, the authors write: Nine systemically healthy Caucasian individuals, comprising three mothers and their six children, were included as donors. cDNA synthesis consumed the entire amount of extracted RNA, loaded at 1.5 ug RNA in each 15 ul reaction. Sample barcodes and 2-4 random nucleotides were added via the M1S primer in the second PCR. Over 9.5 million TCR beta CDR3 reads were obtained for each mother, and 3 million to 3.5 million reads were obtained for each child. Thymic selection shapes the output of TCR recombination in a similar way in related and unrelated pairs, and inherited differences have a minor effect. Normalized repertoire overlap was always slightly but never significantly higher in related than unrelated mother-child pairs. No persistent microchimeric T cell clones were found, with a detection sensitivity of approximately 110 clones per million clonotypes. To look for features that set related mother-child pairs apart from unrelated individuals, the researchers ran deep NGS to compare the TCR beta repertoires of mothers and children. On average, the children were 11 +/- 4 years old, while the mothers were about 38 +/- 4 years old. After adapter ligation was performed with NEBNext reagents, the libraries were sequenced on an Illumina HiSeq 2000 with 100+100 nt paired-end reads. To prevent cross-contamination, the mother and child libraries were prepared a month apart and were sequenced in separate runs. Between roughly 500,000 and 2,300,000 distinct TCR beta clonotypes were identified per donor. Naive TCR beta clonotypes were estimated from low-frequency clonotypes matched to each donor's FACS-determined naive share, without sorting.

The chain employs TRBV6-2 or TRBV6-3 and TRBJ2-2; TRBD2 agrees with 7 junctional bases. Sequences were obtained from blood. The clonotype comes from a woman aged 35 to 49 in good health. The CDR3 reads as follows: CASSYSSFGGTTGELFF. Here is the DNA: TGTGCCAGCAGTTACTCCTCTTTCGGGGGGACCACCGGGGAGCTGTTTTTT.